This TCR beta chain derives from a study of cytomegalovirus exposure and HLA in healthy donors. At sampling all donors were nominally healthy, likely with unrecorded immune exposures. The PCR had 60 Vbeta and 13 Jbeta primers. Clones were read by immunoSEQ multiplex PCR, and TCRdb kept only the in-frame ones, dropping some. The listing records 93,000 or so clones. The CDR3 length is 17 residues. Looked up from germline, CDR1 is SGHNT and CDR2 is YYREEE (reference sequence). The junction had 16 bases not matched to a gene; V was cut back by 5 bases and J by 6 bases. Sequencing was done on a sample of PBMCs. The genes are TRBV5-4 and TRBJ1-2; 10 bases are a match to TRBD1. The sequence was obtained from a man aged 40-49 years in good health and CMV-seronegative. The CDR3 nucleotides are TGTGCCAGCAGGCCGGGAACTGGGACAGGGGATAGGAATGGCTACACCTTC. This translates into CASRPGTGTGDRNGYTF.